This T cell receptor beta chain was observed in a study of cytomegalovirus exposure and HLA in healthy donors. General study results and limits: Presence/absence analyses assumed roughly uniform sequencing depth across donors. Cytomegalovirus-associated status was assigned to about 170 TCR beta chains. It was reported in a later analysis that an Asian-associated ancestry cluster showed fewer N-insertions than the roughly 710-donor mean. It was reportedly the case that the classifier diagnosed cytomegalovirus status with high specificity and sensitivity.

Germline CDR1 is SGDLS and CDR2 is YYNGEE. Trimming took 7 bases from V and 1 from J, leaving 13 bases between them. The CDR3 is 14 amino acids. The PCR was carried out with 60 Vbeta primers and 13 Jbeta primers. Only in-frame clones appear in the TCRdb table, and some are missing; sequencing was by immunoSEQ multiplex PCR. Of roughly 200,000 clones detected, just under 70% appear once; the ten largest clones hold 2.6%. As for this clone: Its antigen is not known.

This clonotype originated in a man in his forties or fifties in good health and CMV-seropositive. The V and J genes are TRBV9 and TRBJ2-3; maybe TRBD1 (5 bases). Source material: PBMCs. CDR3 coding DNA: TGTGCCAGCCGTCATGAAGGGGGCACAGATACGCAGTATTTT. Protein product: CASRHEGGTDTQYF.